The rows below give T cell receptor beta chains drawn from one sample of a study of control samples from healthy donors and cancer patients. TCRdb's table, derived via immunoSEQ multiplex PCR, lists solely in-frame clones and lacks some. The sample includes approximately 150,000 clones, roughly nine tenths of them seen just once. The sample was blood. These TCRs come from a woman under 40 in good health. Both conserved end residues are trimmed from each CDR3. Part of the rows lack a size; the others show once, few, many or a class for expanded clones.

once,TRBJ1-1,TRBV29-1,SVEKGAFGTEAF
.,TRBJ1-5,TRBV2,ASSVGPGLNQPQH
.,TRBJ2-1,TRBV4-1,ASSPSGIGNNEQF
once,TRBJ2-5,TRBV2,ASSGTRQETQY
.,TRBJ2-2,TRBV11-3,ASSSPSTSGRGGTGELF
.,TRBJ1-5,TRBV7-9,ASSLVPNQPQH
.,TRBJ2-2,TRBV7-3,ASSLNRRPGELF
.,TRBJ2-7,TRBV7-9,ASSFSSSYEQY
.,TRBJ2-7,TRBV11-2,ASSFPALGGEQY
.,TRBJ2-5,TRBV7-9,ASSQQNWDGQETQY
once,TRBJ2-5,TRBV7-9,ASSFWEETQY
.,TRBJ1-4,TRBV14,ASSPRTGANEKLF
.,TRBJ2-3,TRBV7-9,ASSSEGLPDSTQY
once,TRBJ2-5,TRBV9,ASSVGGASGKETQY
.,TRBJ1-4,TRBV6-5,ASRPSLNNEKLF
.,TRBJ1-2,TRBV14,ASSQYQGFNYGYT
.,TRBJ2-7,TRBV6-6,ASSPLYDYEQY
.,TRBJ1-6,TRBV30,AWSEERYNSPLH
.,TRBJ2-1,TRBV9,ASSAAYNEQF
.,TRBJ2-2,TRBV24-1,ATSDRYRSTGELF